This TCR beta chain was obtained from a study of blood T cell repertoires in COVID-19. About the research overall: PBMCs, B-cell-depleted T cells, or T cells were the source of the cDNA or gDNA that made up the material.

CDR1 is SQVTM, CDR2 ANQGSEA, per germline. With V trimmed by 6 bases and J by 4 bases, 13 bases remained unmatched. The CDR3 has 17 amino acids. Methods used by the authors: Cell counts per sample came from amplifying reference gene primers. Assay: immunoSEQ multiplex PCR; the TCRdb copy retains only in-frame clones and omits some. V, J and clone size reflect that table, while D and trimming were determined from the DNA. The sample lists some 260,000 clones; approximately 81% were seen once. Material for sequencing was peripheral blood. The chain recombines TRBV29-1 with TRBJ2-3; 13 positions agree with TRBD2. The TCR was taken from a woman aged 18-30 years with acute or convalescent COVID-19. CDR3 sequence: CSVPGTSGTPGADTQYF. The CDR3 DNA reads TGCAGCGTCCCCGGGACTAGCGGGACCCCTGGAGCAGATACGCAGTATTTT.